Listed below are T cell receptor beta chains from one sample, sequenced in a study of tumor-infiltrating lymphocytes in primary liver carcinoma. Each CDR3 protein gets one entry after TCRdb re-called the multiplex PCR reads with MiXCR. The sample consists of about 320,000 distinct CDR3 sequences, 50% to 70% of them appearing once. Specimen: peripheral blood. The source is a man aged 40-55 years with primary liver carcinoma and hepatitis B virus infection. CDR3s include the opening cysteine and the closing phenylalanine or tryptophan. The D gene is left open where the match is weak.

v_gene	j_gene	d_gene	CDR3aa
TRBV11-2	TRBJ2-3	-	CASSSGLRGTQYF
TRBV6-1	TRBJ2-5	TRBD2	CASNRRTSGRIQETQYF
TRBV10-3	TRBJ1-5	TRBD1	CAISDGGGGQPQHF
TRBV30	TRBJ2-7	-	CAWNARGLHEQYF
TRBV6-1	TRBJ2-1	-	CASSEAGGTGSYNEQFF
TRBV11-2	TRBJ1-2	TRBD1	CASSFAGGAYPFDYTF
TRBV29-1	TRBJ2-1	TRBD2	CSVKGLADTTEQFF
TRBV6-2/TRBV6-3	TRBJ1-1	-	CASKSRGWNTEAFF
TRBV20-1	TRBJ2-4	TRBD1	CSARDRVDIQYF
TRBV5-5	TRBJ1-4	-	CASSLGTGWGGKLFF
TRBV4-3	TRBJ1-6	-	CACSQEWGDSPLHF
TRBV30	TRBJ1-5	-	CAWSEGSRKPQHF
TRBV11-2	TRBJ2-1	-	CTSSLVGGRNNVQFF
TRBV5-5	TRBJ2-1	-	CVSRLEPGFSEQFF
TRBV4-1	TRBJ2-7	-	CASSRRGGTLSYEQYF
TRBV29-1	TRBJ2-1	-	CSVELGTHNEQFF
TRBV5-1	TRBJ2-7	TRBD2	CASSFTSGNYDQYF
TRBV29-1	-	-	CSVRGRVGGDEQYF